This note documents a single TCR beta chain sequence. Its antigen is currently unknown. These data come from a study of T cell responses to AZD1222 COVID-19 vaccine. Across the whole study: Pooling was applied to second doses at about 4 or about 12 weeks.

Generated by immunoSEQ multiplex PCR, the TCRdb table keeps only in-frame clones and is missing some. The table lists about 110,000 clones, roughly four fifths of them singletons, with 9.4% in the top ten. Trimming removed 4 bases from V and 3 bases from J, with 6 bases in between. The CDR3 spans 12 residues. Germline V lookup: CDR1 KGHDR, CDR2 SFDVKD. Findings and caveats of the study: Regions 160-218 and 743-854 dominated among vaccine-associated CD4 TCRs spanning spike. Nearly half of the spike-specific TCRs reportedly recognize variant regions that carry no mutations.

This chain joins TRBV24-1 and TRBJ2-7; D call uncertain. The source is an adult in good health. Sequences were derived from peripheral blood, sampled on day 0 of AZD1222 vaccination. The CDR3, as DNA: TGTGCCACCAGTGACCACAGCTACGAGCAGTACTTC. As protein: CATSDHSYEQYF.